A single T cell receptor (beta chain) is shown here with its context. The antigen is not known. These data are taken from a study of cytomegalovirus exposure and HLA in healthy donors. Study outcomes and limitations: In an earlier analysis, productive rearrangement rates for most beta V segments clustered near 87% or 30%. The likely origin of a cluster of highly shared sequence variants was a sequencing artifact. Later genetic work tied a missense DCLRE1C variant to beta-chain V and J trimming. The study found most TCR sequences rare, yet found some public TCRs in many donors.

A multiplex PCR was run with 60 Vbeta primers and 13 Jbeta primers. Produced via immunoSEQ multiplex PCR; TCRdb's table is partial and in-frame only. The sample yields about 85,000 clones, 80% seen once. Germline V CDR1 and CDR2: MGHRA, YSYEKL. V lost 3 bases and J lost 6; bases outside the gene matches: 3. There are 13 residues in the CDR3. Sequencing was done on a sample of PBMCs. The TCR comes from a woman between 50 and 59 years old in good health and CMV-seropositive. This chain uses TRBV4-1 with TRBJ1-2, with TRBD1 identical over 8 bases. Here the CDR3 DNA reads TGCGCCAGCAGCCATTCAGGGGGCGATGGCTACACCTTC. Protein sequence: CASSHSGGDGYTF.